The entry that follows covers one T cell receptor (beta chain) sequence. The ends were cut back, 5 bases at V and 7 bases at J, with 15 bases in the middle. The CDR3 extends over 14 amino acids. Germline V gene lookup returns CDR1 WNHNN and CDR2 SYGVQD (reference sequence). Only in-frame clones appear in the TCRdb table, and some are missing; sequencing was by immunoSEQ multiplex PCR. The table shows 100,000 to 150,000 clones, with about 85% occurring only once. The data derive from a study of PD-1 blockade in mismatch repair-deficient tumors. The specimen was peripheral blood, collected 44 weeks after starting pembrolizumab. This receptor was taken from an adult with mismatch repair-deficient cancer. The chain joins TRBV10-1 to TRBJ2-1; a possible D gene is TRBD2 (5 bases). The CDR3 DNA reads TGCGCCAGCAGTCCGGACTCCCTACCTAATGAGCAGTTCTTC. Residues: CASSPDSLPNEQFF.